The rows below give T cell receptor beta chains drawn from one sample of a study of prognosis after radiotherapy for stage I lung cancer. TCRdb independently ran MiXCR on the multiplex PCR reads; one entry per CDR3 protein. Here the sample spans 25,000 to 30,000 distinct CDR3 sequences, about 41% being singletons. Sequencing was performed on PBMCs, taken before or after stereotactic body radiation therapy (not recorded which). These TCRs come from a donor aged 50 or older with non-small cell lung cancer. CDR3s include the opening cysteine and the closing phenylalanine or tryptophan. The order of the fields is clone size, J gene, V gene, D gene, CDR3 protein, CDR3 DNA. The D gene is left open where the match is weak. A row's size may be missing; if present it is once, few, many or a size class.

NA,TRBJ2-1,TRBV9,NA,CASSAISGNEQFF,TGTGCCAGCAGCGCCATATCCGGGAATGAGCAGTTCTTC
many,TRBJ2-7,TRBV6-2/TRBV6-3,TRBD1,CASSQDREKYEQYF,TGTGCCAGCAGCCAGGACAGGGAAAAATACGAGCAGTACTTC
many,TRBJ1-1,TRBV6-1,TRBD1,CASSLSEDRRWNTEAFF,TGTGCCAGCAGCCTAAGTGAGGACAGGAGATGGAACACTGAAGCTTTCTTT
many,TRBJ2-7,TRBV10-3,TRBD1,CAISSGTGDAYEQYF,TGTGCCATCTCATCAGGGACAGGGGATGCCTACGAGCAGTACTTC
NA,TRBJ1-2,TRBV6-1,TRBD1,CASSETWTGDSSYGYTF,TGTGCCAGCAGTGAAACTTGGACAGGGGACAGTAGCTATGGCTACACCTTC
many,TRBJ2-3,TRBV29-1,NA,CSVVVQGRTDTQYF,TGCAGCGTTGTAGTGCAGGGGAGGACAGATACGCAGTATTTT
many,TRBJ2-5,TRBV6-1,NA,CASNDRLIETQYF,TGTGCCAGCAATGACAGGTTAATAGAGACCCAGTACTTC
many,TRBJ1-4,TRBV11-2,NA,CASSPQTGVKLFF,TGTGCCAGCAGCCCCCAAACAGGCGTGAAACTGTTTTTT
many,TRBJ1-3,TRBV20-1,TRBD1,CSARGTGGAEAGNTIYF,TGCAGTGCTAGAGGGACAGGGGGCGCTGAGGCTGGAAACACCATATATTTT
NA,TRBJ1-2,TRBV5-8,NA,CASSLRPGYTF,TGTGCCAGCAGCCTACGACCTGGCTACACCTTC
many,TRBJ2-2,TRBV7-2,NA,CASSLVARTGELFF,TGTGCCAGCAGCTTAGTAGCTCGTACCGGGGAGCTGTTTTTT
hyperexpanded,TRBJ2-2,TRBV7-9,TRBD1,CASSSTGLVNGELFF,TGTGCCAGCAGCTCGACAGGGTTGGTGAACGGGGAGCTGTTTTTT
NA,TRBJ2-3,TRBV4-1,NA,CASSQQGGRDTQYF,TGCGCCAGCAGCCAACAGGGGGGAAGAGATACGCAGTATTTT
NA,TRBJ2-3,TRBV7-3,NA,CASSQRSGMARTDTQYF,TGTGCCAGCAGCCAACGATCCGGGATGGCCCGCACAGATACGCAGTATTTT
NA,TRBJ2-2,TRBV25-1,NA,CAISQGNTGDLFF,TGTGCCATCAGCCAGGGGAACACCGGGGATCTGTTTTTT
many,TRBJ1-5,TRBV2,NA,CASRRTASGAQPQHF,TGTGCCAGCAGAAGGACCGCGTCAGGGGCTCAGCCCCAGCATTTT
NA,TRBJ2-2,TRBV5-4,NA,CARSLGGNTGELFF,TGTGCCAGGAGCTTGGGTGGGAACACCGGGGAGCTGTTTTTT
many,TRBJ1-5,TRBV30,NA,CAWDKGSLGRSNQPQHF,TGTGCCTGGGACAAGGGCAGCCTTGGGCGTAGCAATCAGCCCCAGCATTTT
many,TRBJ2-1,TRBV6-1,NA,CASSPHTSGNYNEQFF,TGTGCCAGCAGTCCCCACACCAGCGGTAATTACAATGAGCAGTTCTTC
NA,TRBJ2-1,TRBV5-1,TRBD2,CASSLKGLAGGPARGNEQFF,TGCGCCAGCAGCTTGAAAGGACTAGCGGGAGGGCCAGCCAGGGGAAATGAGCAGTTCTTC
many,TRBJ2-1,TRBV7-9,NA,CASSLGTIRVYNEQFF,TGTGCCAGCAGCTTAGGCACTATAAGGGTTTACAATGAGCAGTTCTTC
many,TRBJ2-7,TRBV7-9,NA,CASSLGRGRGDEQYF,TGTGCCAGCAGCTTAGGCCGGGGACGGGGCGACGAGCAGTACTTC
NA,TRBJ2-7,TRBV15,NA,CATSRTPTGRQAYEQYF,TGTGCCACCAGCAGAACCCCGACAGGACGCCAAGCCTACGAGCAGTACTTC
NA,TRBJ1-2,TRBV6-2/TRBV6-3,NA,CASSEGRLSNYCYTF,TGTGCCAGCAGTGAAGGACGGCTGTCTAACTATTGCTACACCTTC
many,TRBJ2-4,TRBV19,NA,CASSIATLAKNIQYF,TGTGCCAGTAGTATAGCCACGCTAGCCAAAAACATTCAGTACTTC
NA,TRBJ1-1,TRBV11-2,TRBD1,CASSPTGGGTEAFF,TGTGCCAGCAGCCCGACAGGGGGCGGGACTGAAGCTTTCTTT
many,TRBJ2-7,TRBV4-2,TRBD2,CASSQDIAGGEQYF,TGTGCCAGCAGCCAAGATATAGCGGGGGGGGAGCAGTACTTC
NA,TRBJ2-7,TRBV6-2/TRBV6-3,NA,CASSQSLGTSFYEQYF,TGTGCCAGTAGTCAATCCCTGGGGACATCCTTCTACGAGCAGTACTTC
many,TRBJ2-7,TRBV6-1,NA,CASSEGSGLYEQYF,TGTGCCAGCAGTGAAGGGTCGGGTCTCTACGAGCAGTACTTC
NA,TRBJ1-1,TRBV20-1,NA,CSARVGRGLNTEAFF,TGCAGTGCTAGAGTCGGCAGGGGATTGAACACTGAAGCTTTCTTT
NA,TRBJ1-1,TRBV5-4,NA,CASSPQGVWGTEAFF,TGTGCCAGCAGCCCCCAAGGTGTGTGGGGTACTGAAGCTTTCTTT
NA,TRBJ2-1,TRBV5-1,TRBD2,CASKLDVAGYNEQFF,TGCGCCAGCAAGCTTGATGTAGCGGGTTACAATGAGCAGTTCTTC
many,TRBJ2-7,TRBV7-8,NA,CASSPRGVTEQYF,TGTGCCAGCAGCCCCCGCGGGGTGACCGAGCAGTACTTC
NA,TRBJ2-3,TRBV7-3,TRBD1,CASSPTGLGDTQYF,TGTGCCAGCAGCCCGACAGGGCTGGGAGATACCCAGTATTTT
NA,TRBJ2-2,TRBV27,TRBD2,CASSFTSARELFF,TGTGCCAGCAGTTTCACTAGCGCCAGGGAGCTGTTTTTT
NA,TRBJ2-3,TRBV20-1,NA,CSAQGDFRGTDTQYF,TGCAGTGCTCAGGGTGACTTCAGGGGCACAGATACGCAGTATTTT
many,TRBJ1-4,TRBV11-2,TRBD1,CASSRSPGQTEKLFF,TGTGCCAGCAGTAGATCGCCGGGACAGACGGAAAAACTGTTTTTT
many,TRBJ1-2,TRBV6-4,NA,CASSYGTNYGYTF,TGTGCCAGCAGTTACGGAACGAACTATGGCTACACCTTC
NA,TRBJ1-2,TRBV7-2,TRBD1,CASSVRQGAGGYGYTF,TGTGCCAGCAGCGTCCGACAGGGGGCGGGAGGCTATGGCTACACCTTC
NA,TRBJ2-2,TRBV7-2,NA,CASSLGDTGELFF,TGTGCCAGCAGCTTGGGGGACACCGGGGAGCTGTTTTTT
NA,TRBJ1-5,TRBV15,TRBD1,CATSREGTGISNQPQHF,TGTGCCACCAGCAGAGAAGGGACAGGGATTAGCAATCAGCCCCAGCATTTT
many,TRBJ1-4,TRBV27,NA,CASSLSFGPNEKLFF,TGTGCCAGCAGTTTATCTTTTGGACCAAATGAAAAACTGTTTTTT
NA,TRBJ2-2,TRBV6-2/TRBV6-3,TRBD2,CASKQGGDTGELFF,TGTGCCAGCAAGCAGGGAGGGGACACCGGGGAGCTGTTTTTT
many,TRBJ1-5,TRBV12-3/TRBV12-4,NA,CASSLSWGNQPQHF,TGTGCCAGCAGTTTGTCGTGGGGCAATCAGCCCCAGCATTTT
medium-sized,TRBJ2-1,TRBV6-2/TRBV6-3,NA,CASSPPEQNYNEQFF,TGTGCCAGCAGCCCTCCCGAACAGAACTACAATGAGCAGTTCTTC
NA,TRBJ2-1,TRBV6-2/TRBV6-3,TRBD2,CASKTTSGGNYNEQFF,TGTGCCAGCAAGACGACTAGCGGGGGGAATTACAATGAGCAGTTCTTC
many,TRBJ2-3,TRBV10-3,NA,CAISKQGSSTDTQYF,TGTGCCATCAGTAAACAGGGCTCCAGCACAGATACGCAGTATTTT
many,TRBJ2-1,TRBV4-2,NA,CASSQDLGGLLSYNEQFF,TGTGCCAGCAGCCAAGATTTAGGCGGGTTGCTCTCCTACAATGAGCAGTTCTTC
many,TRBJ2-7,TRBV5-1,NA,CASSLVAGSSYEQYF,TGCGCCAGCAGCTTGGTTGCCGGGTCCTCCTACGAGCAGTACTTC
many,TRBJ2-2,TRBV6-2/TRBV6-3,NA,CASSYGRGPNTGELFF,TGTGCCAGCAGTTACGGGCGGGGGCCGAACACCGGGGAGCTGTTTTTT
many,TRBJ2-1,TRBV24-1,NA,CATSDSRPDSNEQFF,TGTGCCACCAGTGATTCCCGACCGGACAGCAATGAGCAGTTCTTC
many,TRBJ2-2,TRBV7-3,NA,CASRAGHNTGELFF,TGTGCCAGCAGGGCGGGACATAACACCGGGGAGCTGTTTTTT
many,TRBJ2-5,TRBV19,NA,CASSGQNQETQYF,TGTGCCAGTAGTGGTCAGAACCAAGAGACCCAGTACTTC
once,TRBJ2-1,TRBV11-2,TRBD2,CASSRVLAATYNEQFF,TGTGCCAGCAGTCGAGTACTAGCGGCCACCTACAATGAGCAGTTCTTC